These 9 T cell receptor beta chains originate from one sample sequenced in a study of blood T cell repertoires in COVID-19. The repertoire was sequenced with immunoSEQ multiplex PCR; TCRdb's copy has only in-frame clones and lacks some. The sample contains about 150,000 clones, 60% to 85% of which appear only once. The sample taken for sequencing was peripheral blood. The receptors shown here come from a man aged 45-65 years with acute or convalescent COVID-19.

The V and J genes are TRBV6-6 and TRBJ1-1; perhaps TRBD1 as D (6 bases). V gave up 5 bases and J gave up 3 bases, with 10 bases separating them. The CDR3 has 13 amino acids. Per the germline V gene, CDR1 is MNHNY and CDR2 is SVGAGI (reference sequence). The CDR3 here is CASSPQGYTEAFF. CDR3 coding DNA: TGTGCCAGCAGTCCTCAGGGGTACACTGAAGCTTTCTTT.

This chain joins TRBV3-1 (or the pseudogene TRBV3-2) and TRBJ1-6, with D possibly being TRBD1 (5 bases). Germline values: CDR1 LGHDT, CDR2 YNNKEL (reference sequence). V was clipped by 1 base and J by 8 bases, with 6 bases between them. The CDR3 covers 13 residues. CDR3 protein: CASSQARDSPLHF. The CDR3 bases are TGTGCCAGCAGCCAAGCCAGGGATTCACCCCTCCACTTT.

This sequence joins TRBV5-1 and TRBJ2-1, with 10 bases aligning to TRBD1. The CDR3 is 15 amino acids. After removal of 4 bases from V and 4 bases from J, the junction contained 5 bases not matched to a gene. CDR1 and CDR2 (germline): SGHRS, YFSETQ. The DNA of the CDR3 is TGCGCCAGCAGCCCCGGGACAGGGGTATACAATGAGCAGTTCTTC. Its protein product is CASSPGTGVYNEQFF.

V and J are TRBV7-2 and TRBJ1-6; D is perhaps TRBD1 (5 bases). The CDR3 covers 16 residues. V was clipped by 8 bases and J by 0 bases, with 14 bases between them. Germline V gives CDR1 SGHTA, CDR2 FQGNSA. CDR3 coding DNA: TGTGCCAGCCAGGCGGGACTGAGCTCCTATAATTCACCCCTCCACTTT. It yields the protein CASQAGLSSYNSPLHF.

V and J are TRBV11-2 and TRBJ1-2; TRBD1 aligns across 8 bases. CDR3 length: 14 amino acids. J lost 5 bases, V lost 5 bases, and 7 bases had no gene match. CDR1 and CDR2 (germline): SGHAT, FQNNGV. CDR3 DNA: TGTGCCAGCAGCGGGGACAGGACTCTATATGGCTACACCTTC. This encodes CASSGDRTLYGYTF.

The chain uses TRBV10-2 and TRBJ2-3; weak D call: TRBD2 (5 bases). Trimming removed 6 bases at V and 6 bases at J, with 13 bases between. Germline V gene lookup returns CDR1 WSHSY and CDR2 SAAADI. The CDR3 consists of 13 residues. The CDR3: CASRDLTKDTQYF. DNA for the CDR3: TGCGCCAGCAGGGACTTAACCAAGGATACGCAGTATTTT.

This chain uses TRBV6-4 with TRBJ2-1; TRBD1 matches at 7 bases. This CDR3 comprises 13 residues. V lost 0 bases and J lost 13; bases outside the gene matches: 6. Germline assignment: CDR1 MRHNA and CDR2 SNTAGT. This CDR3 reads CASSDSRTGRQFF. CDR3 DNA: TGTGCCAGCAGTGACTCTAGGACAGGCCGTCAGTTCTTC.

This chain links TRBV10-2 with TRBJ2-2; D remains unclear. Germline CDR1 reads WSHSY; CDR2 reads SAAADI. This CDR3 region has 13 residues. Deletions cut 7 bases from V and 1 base from J, with 7 bases between. The CDR3 region has the DNA TGCGCCAGCACGGGTAGGAACACCGGGGAGCTGTTTTTT. Its protein is CASTGRNTGELFF.

The chain joins TRBV19 to TRBJ1-5; D call uncertain. The CDR3 sequence is 16 residues long. Germline V gene data show CDR1 as LNHDA and CDR2 as SQIVND (reference sequence). The V and J ends lost 3 bases and 7 bases respectively, with 19 bases between them. The DNA of the CDR3 is TGTGCCAGTAGTATCCAAGTGTCGTCGGGGAGCCAGCCCCAGCATTTT. It encodes CASSIQVSSGSQPQHF.